Described below is a single T cell receptor beta chain sequence and its context. This CDR3 region has 17 residues. Germline CDR1 MGHDK, CDR2 SYGVNS. Trimming at V came to 0 bases and at J to 1 base, leaving 6 bases not matched to a gene. This sample is part of a study of T cells in tuberculosis. The data were produced by immunoSEQ multiplex PCR, yet TCRdb's version contains in-frame clones alone and is incomplete. The sample has around 35,000 clones; roughly 93% are singletons. The chain joins TRBV25-1 to TRBJ1-1; TRBD1 matches at 9 bases. Sequences were obtained from PBMCs. This clonotype originated in a donor aged 10 to 29 with latent tuberculosis or without tuberculosis infection. CDR3 in amino acids: CASSEYPGTGSNTEAFF. CDR3 bases: TGTGCCAGCAGTGAATATCCCGGGACAGGGTCGAACACTGAAGCTTTCTTT.